This TCR beta chain was found in a study of cytomegalovirus exposure and HLA in healthy donors. Germline V gene data show CDR1 as MNHEY and CDR2 as SMNVEV (reference sequence). J was trimmed by 9 bases and V by 5 bases; bases with no gene match: 23. The CDR3 totals 19 residues. This PCR relied on a set of 60 Vbeta primers and 13 Jbeta primers. Some clones are missing from TCRdb's copy, which holds only in-frame ones; the method was immunoSEQ multiplex PCR. Of 150,000 to 200,000 clones detected, approximately 81% appear once; the ten largest clones hold around 2.5%. The rearrangement uses TRBV27 and TRBJ2-1, with 9 bases lining up with TRBD2. The sample was PBMCs. The TCR was taken from a man aged 25 to 40 in good health and CMV-seropositive. The CDR3 reads CASSPRYRGLAHRRGEQFF. CDR3 coding DNA: TGTGCCAGCAGTCCACGGTACAGGGGACTAGCCCACAGAAGGGGTGAGCAGTTCTTC.